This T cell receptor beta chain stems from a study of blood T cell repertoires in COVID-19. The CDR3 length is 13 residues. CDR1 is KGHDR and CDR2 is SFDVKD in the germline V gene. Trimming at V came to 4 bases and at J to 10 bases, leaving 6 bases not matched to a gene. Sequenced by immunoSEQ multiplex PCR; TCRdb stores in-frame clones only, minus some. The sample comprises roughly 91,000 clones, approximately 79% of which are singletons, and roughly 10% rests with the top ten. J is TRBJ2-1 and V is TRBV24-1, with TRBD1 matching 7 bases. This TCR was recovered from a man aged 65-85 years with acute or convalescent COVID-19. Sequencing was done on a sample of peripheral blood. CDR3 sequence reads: CATSDNTGDEQFF. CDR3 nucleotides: TGTGCCACCAGTGACAATACAGGGGACGAGCAGTTCTTC.